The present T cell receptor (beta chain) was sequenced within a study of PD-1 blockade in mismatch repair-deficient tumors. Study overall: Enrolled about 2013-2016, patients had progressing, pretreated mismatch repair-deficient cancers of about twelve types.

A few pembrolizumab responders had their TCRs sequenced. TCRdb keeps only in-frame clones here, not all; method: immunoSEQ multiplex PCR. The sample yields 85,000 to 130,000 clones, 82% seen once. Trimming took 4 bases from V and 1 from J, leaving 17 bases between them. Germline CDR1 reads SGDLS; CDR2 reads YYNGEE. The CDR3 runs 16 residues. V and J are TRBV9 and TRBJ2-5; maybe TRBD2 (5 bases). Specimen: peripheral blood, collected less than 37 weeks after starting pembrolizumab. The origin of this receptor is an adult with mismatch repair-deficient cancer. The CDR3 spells CASSYSMEDSQETQYF. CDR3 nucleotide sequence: TGTGCCAGCAGCTACAGTATGGAGGATTCCCAAGAGACCCAGTACTTC.